This TCR beta chain was captured in a study of shared clonotypes between healthy human individuals. The CDR3 contains 15 residues. Germline loops: CDR1 MNHNY, CDR2 SVGAGI (reference sequence). With 2 bases removed from V and 2 bases from J, the gap between germline ends came to 13 bases. This table comes from immunoSEQ multiplex PCR, and its TCRdb copy is limited to in-frame clones, with some not included. Here the sample spans 2,500,000 or so clones, around 90% being singletons. Sequencing input: naive CD4+ T cells sorted from blood. Stated subset: CD45RA+ positively selected. The sequence was collected from a man aged 18 to 35 in good health. The rearrangement links TRBV6-6 to TRBJ2-7, with D possibly being TRBD1 (7 bases). As DNA, the CDR3 is TGTGCCAGCAGTTACGAGGCGGGACAGCCCTACGAGCAGTACTTC. Amino acid sequence: CASSYEAGQPYEQYF.